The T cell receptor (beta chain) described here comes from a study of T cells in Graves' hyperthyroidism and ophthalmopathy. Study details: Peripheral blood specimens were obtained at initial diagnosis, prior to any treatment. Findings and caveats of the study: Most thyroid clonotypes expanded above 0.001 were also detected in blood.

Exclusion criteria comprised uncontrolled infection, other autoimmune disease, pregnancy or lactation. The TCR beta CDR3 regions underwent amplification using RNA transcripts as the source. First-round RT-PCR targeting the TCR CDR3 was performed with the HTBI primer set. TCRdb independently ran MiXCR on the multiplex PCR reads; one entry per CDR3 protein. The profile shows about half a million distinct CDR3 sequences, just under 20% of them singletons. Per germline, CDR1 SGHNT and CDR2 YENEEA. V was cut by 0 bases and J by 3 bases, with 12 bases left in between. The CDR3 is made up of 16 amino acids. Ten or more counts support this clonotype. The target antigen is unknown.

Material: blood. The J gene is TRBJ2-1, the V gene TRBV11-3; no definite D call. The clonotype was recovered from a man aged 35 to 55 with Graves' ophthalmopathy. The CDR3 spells CASSLERRSSYNEQFF. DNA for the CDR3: TGTGCCAGCAGCTTAGAAAGACGGAGCAGCTACAATGAGCAGTTCTTC. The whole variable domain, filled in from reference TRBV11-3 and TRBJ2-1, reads EAGVVQSPRYKIIEKKQPVAFWCNPISGHNTLYWYLQNLGQGPELLIRYENEEAVDDSQLPKDRFSAERLKGVDSTLKIQPAELGDSAVYLCASSLERRSSYNEQFFGPGTRLTVL.